This TCR beta chain was captured by sequencing in a study of cytomegalovirus exposure and HLA in healthy donors. The study, taken as a whole, reports: HLA restriction was apparent for most CMV-associated TCR beta chains in a later analysis.

60 Vbeta and 13 Jbeta primers were used in PCR. Sequencing was performed with immunoSEQ multiplex PCR; in TCRdb, only in-frame clones are kept and a portion is missing. The data contain 250,000 to 300,000 clones, 85% to 95% of them singletons. Comment on this clone: Its antigen remains unknown.

V trimming: 4 bases; J trimming: 9 bases; junction bases outside the gene matches: 7. The CDR3 contains 14 residues. Germline CDR1 and CDR2: MNHNY and SVGAGI (reference sequence). This sequence originates from a girl aged 2-10 years in good health and CMV-seronegative. The sample taken for sequencing was PBMCs. V gene TRBV6-6 combines with J gene TRBJ2-1, with 9 bases identical to TRBD2. The CDR3 is CASSSMTSGAEQFF. The CDR3 region has the DNA TGTGCCAGCAGTTCAATGACTAGCGGTGCTGAGCAGTTCTTC.